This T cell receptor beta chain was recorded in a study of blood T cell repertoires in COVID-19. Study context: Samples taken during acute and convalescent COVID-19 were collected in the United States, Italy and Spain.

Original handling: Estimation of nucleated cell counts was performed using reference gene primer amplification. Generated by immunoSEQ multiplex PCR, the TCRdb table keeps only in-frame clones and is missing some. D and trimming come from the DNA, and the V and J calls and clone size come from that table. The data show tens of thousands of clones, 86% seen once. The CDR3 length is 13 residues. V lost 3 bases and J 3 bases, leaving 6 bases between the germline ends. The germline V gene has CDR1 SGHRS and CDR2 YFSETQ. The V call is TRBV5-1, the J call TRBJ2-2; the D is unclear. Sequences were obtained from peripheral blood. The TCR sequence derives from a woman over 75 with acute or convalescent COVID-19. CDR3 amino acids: CASSSRDTGELFF. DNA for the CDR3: TGCGCCAGCAGCTCACGGGACACCGGGGAGCTGTTTTTT.